The 3 T cell receptor beta chains below all came from one sample that was sequenced in a study of blood T cell repertoires in COVID-19. Profiling relied on immunoSEQ multiplex PCR, and the TCRdb table lists in-frame clones only, not all of them. The table has hundreds of thousands of clones, roughly nine tenths seen once; the top ten hold 0.65% to 0.85%. Sequenced input: peripheral blood. Receptors originate from a man aged 40-49 years with acute or convalescent COVID-19.

The chain is built from TRBV7-8 and TRBJ1-1, with 9 bases matching TRBD1. The V gene end was trimmed by 5 bases and the J gene end by 3 bases; junction bases not matched to a gene: 7. The germline gives CDR1 SGHVS, CDR2 FQNEAQ. The CDR3 length is 15 residues. This CDR3 is CASSIQGAWDTEAFF. CDR3 in DNA: TGTGCCAGCAGCATACAGGGGGCCTGGGACACTGAAGCTTTCTTT.

This clone was detected ten times or more. The DNA of the CDR3 is TGTGCCAGCAGCTTAGGGACAGGGAACACTGGAAACACCATATATTTT. This gives the protein CASSLGTGNTGNTIYF. This chain connects TRBV7-6 to TRBJ1-3; 8 nucleotides align to TRBD1. CDR1 SGHVS and CDR2 FNYEAQ come from the germline V gene. The J segment lost 2 bases and the V segment lost 1 base, leaving 4 bases of the junction unmatched. CDR3 size: 16 residues. Complete variable domain (other parts from reference TRBV7-6 and TRBJ1-3): GAGVSQSPRYKVTKRGQDVALRCDPISGHVSLYWYRQALGQGPEFLTYFNYEAQQDKSGLPNDRFSAERPEGSISTLTIQRTEQRDSAMYRCASSLGTGNTGNTIYFGEGSWLTVV.

The CDR3 nucleotides are TGCGCCAGCAGGACTAGCGGGGGGGCAAATGAGCAGTTCTTC. Protein: CASRTSGGANEQFF. The chain uses TRBV5-1 and TRBJ2-1, with 14 bases matching TRBD2. CDR3 size: 14 residues. The V gene's germline CDR1 is SGHRS and CDR2 YFSETQ. The V gene end was trimmed by 5 bases and the J gene end by 7 bases; junction bases not matched to a gene: 2.